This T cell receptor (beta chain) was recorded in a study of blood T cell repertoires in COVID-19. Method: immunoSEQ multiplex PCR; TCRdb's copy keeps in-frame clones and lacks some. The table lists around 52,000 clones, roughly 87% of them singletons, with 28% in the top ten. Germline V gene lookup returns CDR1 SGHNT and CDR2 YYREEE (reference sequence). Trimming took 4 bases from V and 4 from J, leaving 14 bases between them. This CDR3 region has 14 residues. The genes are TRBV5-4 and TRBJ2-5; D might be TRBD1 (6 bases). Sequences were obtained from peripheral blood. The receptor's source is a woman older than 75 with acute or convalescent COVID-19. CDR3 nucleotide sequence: TGTGCCAGCAGCCCAGGGGTTTCGGGAGAGACCCAGTACTTC. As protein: CASSPGVSGETQYF. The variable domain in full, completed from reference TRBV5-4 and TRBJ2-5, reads ETGVTQSPTHLIKTRGQQVTLRCSSQSGHNTVSWYQQALGQGPQFIFQYYREEENGRGNFPPRFSGLQFPNYSSELNVNALELDDSALYLCASSPGVSGETQYFGPGTRLLVL.